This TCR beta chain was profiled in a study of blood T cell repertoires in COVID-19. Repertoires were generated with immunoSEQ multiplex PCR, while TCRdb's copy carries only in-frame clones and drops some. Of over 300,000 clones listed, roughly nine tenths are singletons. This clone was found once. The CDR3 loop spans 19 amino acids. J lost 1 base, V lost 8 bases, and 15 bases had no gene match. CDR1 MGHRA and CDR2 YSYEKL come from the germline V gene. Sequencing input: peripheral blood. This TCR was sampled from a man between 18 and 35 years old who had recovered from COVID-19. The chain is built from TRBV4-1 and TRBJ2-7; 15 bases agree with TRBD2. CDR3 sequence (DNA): TGCGCCAGCTCTCTACTTACCGGGACTAGCGGGAGGACATCCTACGAGCAGTACTTC. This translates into CASSLLTGTSGRTSYEQYF.